The clone carrying this T cell receptor (beta chain) appeared many times. No antigen is known for it. CDR1 MDHEN and CDR2 SYDVKM come from the germline V gene. Trimming cost V 7 bases and J 4 bases; bases outside gene matches: 12. The CDR3 sequence is 15 residues long. Stable Graves' hyperthyroidism denoted no ophthalmopathy progression over 18 months. Diagnosis of hyperthyroidism was new in patients aged 18 to 65, and its duration was under 2 months. Extraction of PBMCs used 10 ml of fresh peripheral blood. What was amplified from RNA transcripts were TCR beta CDR3 regions. The TCR CDR3 was amplified in a first-round RT-PCR using the HTBI primer set. TCRdb independently ran MiXCR on the multiplex PCR reads; one entry per CDR3 protein. Of 350,000 to 500,000 distinct CDR3 sequences listed, around 13% are singletons. This record belongs to a study of T cells in Graves' hyperthyroidism and ophthalmopathy. The study's findings and limits: A model of 13 V-J pairs discriminated ophthalmopathy from stable hyperthyroidism.

V gene TRBV28 combines with J gene TRBJ1-1; 7 nucleotides match TRBD1. Sequencing was carried out using blood. This TCR was sampled from a woman aged 18-29 years with Graves' hyperthyroidism. The DNA for the CDR3 is TGTGCCAGCACTACCAAGACAGGGCTTGTCACTGAAGCTTTCTTT. Protein sequence: CASTTKTGLVTEAFF.